Below, one T cell receptor (beta chain) is given with its context. The target antigen is unknown. Researchers divided each subset's genomic DNA evenly across several immunoSEQ plates. Some clones are missing from TCRdb's copy, which holds only in-frame ones; the method was immunoSEQ multiplex PCR. The sample records around 1.1 million clones, about four fifths being singletons. This entry comes from a study of shared clonotypes between healthy human individuals. Study as a whole: Each donor contributed plates that comprised three CD4 naive, three CD4 memory, two CD8 naive and one CD8 memory. Findings of the study overall: In general, naive subsets displayed greater estimated richness than memory subsets did.

The germline gives CDR1 SGHRS, CDR2 YFSETQ. With 3 bases removed from V and 6 bases from J, the gap between germline ends came to 13 bases. The CDR3 totals 14 residues. The donor population consisted of healthy HIV-negative adults with no recent acute infections or vaccinations. V is TRBV5-1 and J is TRBJ2-1; D remains unclear. Sample: memory CD4+ T cells from PBMCs. Subset noted: CD45RA-negative fraction. The receptor's source is a man aged 18-30 years in good health. Some clones in this sample may be carry-over from other donors' samples. The CDR3 bases are TGCGCCAGCAGCTCCCTAGGGATTCCCAATGAGCAGTTCTTC. Protein: CASSSLGIPNEQFF.